This T cell receptor beta chain originates from a study of T cell responses to AZD1222 COVID-19 vaccine. Note on this clone: No antigen is known for it.

Study-level results: Baseline testing showed seropositivity in only six AZD1222 recipients.

From germline, CDR1 is SGHDN and CDR2 FVKESK. The CDR3 extends over 15 amino acids. The V and J ends lost 3 bases and 4 bases respectively, with 12 bases between them. Some clones are missing from TCRdb's copy, which holds only in-frame ones; the method was immunoSEQ multiplex PCR. The sample contains around 160,000 clones, about 89% of which appear only once. The receptor was derived from an adult in good health. Sequencing used peripheral blood, obtained on day 0 of MenACWY control vaccination. This chain connects TRBV14 to TRBJ1-4, with D unclear. The CDR3 coding sequence is TGTGCCAGCAGCCACACCCCCGGGGTTAATGAAAAACTGTTTTTT. Amino acid sequence: CASSHTPGVNEKLFF.